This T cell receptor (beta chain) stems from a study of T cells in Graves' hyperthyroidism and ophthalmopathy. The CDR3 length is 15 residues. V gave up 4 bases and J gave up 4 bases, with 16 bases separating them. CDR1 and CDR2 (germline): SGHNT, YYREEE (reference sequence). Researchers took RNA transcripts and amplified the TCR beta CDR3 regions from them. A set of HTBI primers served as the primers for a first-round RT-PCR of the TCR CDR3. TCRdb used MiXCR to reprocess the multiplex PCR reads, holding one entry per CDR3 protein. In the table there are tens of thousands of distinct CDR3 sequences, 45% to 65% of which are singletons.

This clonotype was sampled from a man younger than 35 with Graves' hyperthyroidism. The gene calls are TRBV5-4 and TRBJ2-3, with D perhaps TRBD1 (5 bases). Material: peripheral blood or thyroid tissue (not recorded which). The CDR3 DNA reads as TGTGCCAGCAGCGCCTCAGGGTATGGCTCAGATACGCAGTATTTT. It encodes CASSASGYGSDTQYF.